This T cell receptor beta chain was sequenced during a study of blood T cells in healthy people across ages. Study-level information: Capturing about one barcoded beta molecule per two T cells was achieved by template switching.

Then a second PCR, running about 6 to 12 cycles, was carried out with a sample-barcoded 5' primer and a J-beta primer mix. Each of the cDNA molecules was tagged by a template-switch adaptor with 12 random nucleotides. TCRdb itself ran the 5' RACE reads through MiXCR, one entry per CDR3 protein. The data hold fewer than 1,000,000 distinct CDR3 sequences, with roughly 46% observed a single time. Study findings and constraints: No one knew whether donors had CMV, which possibly confounded expanded clonotype changes.

Total RNA was isolated from each sample in quantities of at least 5 micrograms. This clonotype was found once. Its antigen is not identified. With 6 bases clipped from V and 2 bases from J, the junction kept 8 bases outside the gene matches. Germline V gene lookup returns CDR1 SQVTM and CDR2 ANQGSEA. The CDR3 consists of 14 residues. The sequenced sample consisted of blood. The sequence derives from an elderly man in good health. The rearrangement uses TRBV29-1 and TRBJ2-7; 9 nucleotides agree with TRBD1. CDR3 in amino acids: CSVQATGGTYEQYF. The CDR3 nucleotides are TGCAGCGTCCAAGCGACAGGGGGAACCTACGAGCAGTACTTC.